This TCR beta chain was found in a study of blood T cell repertoires in COVID-19 (dated by TCRdb to 2018 to 2020). For context, the study as a whole: The collaborator samples originated in the United States, Italy and Spain and spanned the acute and convalescent phases of COVID-19. The material from the prospective study consisted of cDNA or gDNA derived from T cells, B-cell-depleted T cells, or PBMCs. The dataset comprised deeply sampled blood TCRbeta repertoires from subjects exposed to, actively infected with, or recovered from COVID-19. The repertoires were released in a freely available public database intended as a resource for research on the immune response to SARS-CoV-2. Samples were obtained from the ongoing ImmuneRACE study (first 160 participants) and from over 1,000 subjects provided by 6 global collaborators. Sample metadata almost always included a de-identified subject ID, COVID-19 status, age in years and sex. HLA class I and class II types, where available, came from metadata supplied by the sample provider rather than from assay-based typing.

CDR3 length: 13 amino acids, cysteine to phenylalanine. The only DNA kept is the CDR3, 39 bases in frame from the first base. Trimming removed 8 bases from V and 3 bases from J; the gene matches leave 7 bases unexplained. Participants in the prospective study were aged about 18 to 100 years, lived in over 20 United States geographic areas, and enrolled through a virtual design. In the prospective study, cohorts were assigned on the basis of participant-reported clinical history obtained from a screening survey and a study questionnaire. For ImmuneRACE Cohort 3, a participant was defined as recovered based on two consecutive negative NP/OP PCR tests, clearance by a healthcare professional, or resolution of symptoms. In the prospective study, mobile phlebotomists collected whole blood, serum and a nasopharyngeal or oropharyngeal swab from each participant. Prospective study participants could optionally give additional blood draws and questionnaires over an approximately 2-month period. Prospective study blood samples were shipped either frozen or at room temperature before DNA extraction.

This clone has a handful of counts. It lacks a known antigen. Per-base qualities were not stored, and no clone one base away is much larger. The immunoSEQ Assay, a bias-controlled multiplex PCR, was used to amplify TCRbeta CDR3 regions from genomic DNA. The study's processing was this. The number of nucleated cells in each sample was estimated from the amplification of reference gene primers within the assay. To quantify the absolute abundance of each unique TCRbeta CDR3 rearrangement, sequence reads were collapsed and filtered. For each sample, productive Simpson clonality was calculated by taking the square root of Simpson's diversity index across productive rearrangements. In TCRdb, the immuneACCESS table is reduced to in-frame sequences with V and J assigned. These tables do not hold every clone; where another copy was compared, an unresolved V gene accounts for under half, and the others remain unexplained. The DNA was the basis for D and trimming; V, J and clone size are from that table. This sample is represented by approximately 200,000 clones; 85% of them were singletons. The top ten clones comprise under 20% of the sample.

The paper as a whole reports these results and caveats: The quantity of clinical and demographic metadata differed by source and by participant and was supplied without curation.

Sequenced sample: PBMCs or T cells enriched from blood (not recorded which). This TCR derives from a man aged 35 to 55 who had recovered from COVID-19. The chain joins TRBV12-3 or TRBV12-4 to TRBJ2-7; 7 central nucleotides agree with TRBD1. The DNA sequence reads TGTGCCAGCGCGAAGGGACAGTTCTACGAGCAGTACTTC. Its protein reads: CASAKGQFYEQYF.